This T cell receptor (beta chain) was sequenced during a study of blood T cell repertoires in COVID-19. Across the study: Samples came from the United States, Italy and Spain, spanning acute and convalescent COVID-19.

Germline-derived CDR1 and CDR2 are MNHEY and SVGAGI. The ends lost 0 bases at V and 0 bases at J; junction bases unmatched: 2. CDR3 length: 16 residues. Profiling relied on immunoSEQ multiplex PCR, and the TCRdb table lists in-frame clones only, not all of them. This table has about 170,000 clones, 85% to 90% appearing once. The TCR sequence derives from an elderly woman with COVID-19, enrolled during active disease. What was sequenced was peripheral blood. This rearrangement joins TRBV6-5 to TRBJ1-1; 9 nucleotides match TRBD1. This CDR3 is CASSYSGTGLNTEAFF. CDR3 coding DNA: TGTGCCAGCAGTTACTCAGGGACAGGGTTGAACACTGAAGCTTTCTTT.